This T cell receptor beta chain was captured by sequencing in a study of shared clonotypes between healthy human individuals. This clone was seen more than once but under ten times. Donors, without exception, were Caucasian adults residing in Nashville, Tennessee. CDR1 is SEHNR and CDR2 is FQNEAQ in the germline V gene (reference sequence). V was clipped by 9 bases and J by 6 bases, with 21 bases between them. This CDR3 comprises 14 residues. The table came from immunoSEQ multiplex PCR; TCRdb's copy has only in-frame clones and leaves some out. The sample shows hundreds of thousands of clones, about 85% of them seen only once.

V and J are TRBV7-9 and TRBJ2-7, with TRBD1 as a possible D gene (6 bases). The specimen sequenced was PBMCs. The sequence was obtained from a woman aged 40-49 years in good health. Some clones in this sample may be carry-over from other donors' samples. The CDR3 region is CASQTGTPLGEQYF. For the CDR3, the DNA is TGTGCCAGTCAAACGGGGACACCCCTAGGCGAGCAGTACTTC. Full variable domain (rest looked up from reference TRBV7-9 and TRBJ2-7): DTGVSQNPRHKITKRGQNVTFRCDPISEHNRLYWYRQTLGQGPEFLTYFQNEAQLEKSRLLSDRFSAERPKGSFSTLEIQRTEQGDSAMYLCASQTGTPLGEQYFGPGTRLTVT.